This is a list of T cell receptor beta chains from one sample in a study of blood T cell repertoires in COVID-19. The assay was immunoSEQ multiplex PCR, and TCRdb's table has in-frame clones only and misses some. This table has some 87,000 clones, roughly 86% appearing once. Material for sequencing was peripheral blood. All receptors derive from a human donor in a cohort sampled during active COVID-19. The CDR3 runs from the conserved cysteine through the conserved F or W. D genes are given only for firm matches. Some rows mark clone size as missing; the rest say once, few, many or name a class of expanded clone.

TRBV27	TRBD1	TRBJ1-2	.	CASSSGQGPGTSHYGYTF	TGTGCCAGCAGTTCAGGACAGGGGCCAGGGACAAGTCACTATGGCTACACCTTC
TRBV12-5	.	TRBJ2-7	once	CASGLENSRVYEQYF	TGTGCTAGTGGTTTGGAAAACTCCAGGGTCTACGAGCAGTACTTC
TRBV24-1	.	TRBJ2-3	once	CATSDPSRRGRTDTQYF	TGTGCCACCAGTGACCCGTCGAGGAGGGGTCGTACAGATACGCAGTATTTT
TRBV19	TRBD1	TRBJ1-2	.	CASSMGTGYGYTF	TGTGCCAGTAGTATGGGGACAGGGTACGGCTACACCTTC
TRBV4-3	TRBD1	TRBJ1-3	.	CASSRGQGPGNTIYF	TGCGCCAGCAGCCGCGGACAGGGCCCTGGAAACACCATATATTTT
TRBV6-5	TRBD1	TRBJ1-6	.	CASRLQGAGSPLHF	TGTGCCAGCAGATTACAGGGGGCGGGTTCACCCCTCCACTTT
TRBV19	TRBD1	TRBJ1-6	.	CASSSTEGQGPLHF	TGTGCCAGTAGTTCCACCGAGGGACAGGGTCCCCTCCACTTT
TRBV28	.	TRBJ1-2	.	CASSSQPNGYTF	TGTGCCAGCAGTTCACAGCCGAATGGCTACACCTTC
TRBV12-3/TRBV12-4	TRBD1	TRBJ2-7	.	CASSDDRGYEQYF	TGTGCCAGCAGTGACGACAGGGGCTACGAGCAGTACTTC
TRBV27	.	TRBJ1-2	.	CASSFVAAGGYTF	TGTGCCAGCAGCTTCGTGGCGGCGGGAGGCTACACCTTC
TRBV27	TRBD1	TRBJ2-3	.	CASSTRQGAVTDTQYF	TGTGCCAGCAGTACCAGACAGGGGGCCGTAACAGATACGCAGTATTTT
TRBV6-5	.	TRBJ1-4	.	CASINRTVQREKLFF	TGTGCCAGCATCAATAGGACAGTCCAGAGGGAAAAACTGTTTTTT
TRBV5-1	.	TRBJ2-5	.	CASSLGPGQETQYF	TGCGCCAGCAGCTTGGGTCCGGGCCAAGAGACCCAGTACTTC
TRBV9	.	TRBJ1-2	.	CASSQQGPSSYGYTF	TGTGCCAGCAGCCAACAGGGTCCATCGTCCTATGGCTACACCTTC
TRBV27	.	TRBJ2-7	once	CASSLSWGGAYEQYF	TGTGCCAGCAGTTTATCGTGGGGGGGCGCGTACGAGCAGTACTTC
TRBV30	TRBD1	TRBJ1-5	.	CAWTRGLGQPQHF	TGTGCCTGGACCAGGGGGTTGGGGCAGCCCCAGCATTTT
TRBV19	.	TRBJ1-6	.	CASSMRDSPLHF	TGTGCCAGTAGTATGCGGGATTCACCCCTCCACTTT
TRBV5-1	TRBD1	TRBJ1-5	.	CASSLGRGNQPQHF	TGCGCCAGCAGCTTGGGCAGGGGGAATCAGCCCCAGCATTTT
TRBV4-1	.	TRBJ2-7	.	CASSSWDSYSYEQYF	TGCGCCAGCAGCTCGTGGGACTCGTACTCCTACGAGCAGTACTTC
TRBV5-8	.	TRBJ1-1	.	CASSLGQPRRAEAFF	TGTGCCAGCAGCTTGGGACAACCCCGACGCGCTGAAGCTTTCTTT
TRBV7-9	TRBD1	TRBJ1-1	once	CASSLGQGLNTEAFF	TGTGCCAGCAGCTTAGGACAGGGGTTGAACACTGAAGCTTTCTTT
TRBV10-2	.	TRBJ2-2	few	CATRFPNTGELFF	TGCGCCACTAGATTCCCAAACACCGGGGAGCTGTTTTTT
TRBV18	.	TRBJ2-1	.	CASSLTADRSSQQFF	TGTGCCAGCTCACTCACAGCCGACAGAAGCTCACAGCAGTTCTTC
TRBV6-2/TRBV6-3	.	TRBJ2-7	once	CASSYLRGLDEQYF	TGTGCCAGCAGTTACCTTAGAGGTCTCGACGAGCAGTACTTC
TRBV12-1	.	TRBJ1-5	.	CASSPAAQHF	TGTGCCAGCAGCCCCGCGGCCCAGCATTTT
TRBV6-2/TRBV6-3	.	TRBJ1-4	.	CASSYPPKTRDEKLFF	TGTGCCAGCAGTTACCCTCCTAAGACTCGGGATGAAAAACTGTTTTTT
TRBV27	.	TRBJ2-3	.	CASSPGGPSTDTQYF	TGTGCCAGCAGTCCCGGGGGACCTTCGACAGATACGCAGTATTTT
TRBV4-2	.	TRBJ2-3	.	CASSQSRAGSPDTQYF	TGTGCCAGCAGCCAATCCCGGGCGGGTTCCCCAGATACGCAGTATTTT
TRBV6-2/TRBV6-3	TRBD1	TRBJ2-7	.	CASSRTGRHEQYF	TGTGCCAGCAGCAGGACAGGGCGCCACGAGCAGTACTTC
TRBV12-3/TRBV12-4	.	TRBJ1-1	.	CASSYSRNAFF	TGTGCCAGCAGTTACTCCCGTAACGCTTTCTTT
TRBV2	.	TRBJ1-2	.	CASSLQQEGYTF	TGTGCCAGCAGTCTGCAGCAGGAAGGCTACACCTTC
TRBV18	TRBD1	TRBJ1-5	.	CASSPPAWDRGIYQPQHF	TGTGCCAGCTCACCACCAGCGTGGGACAGGGGTATTTATCAGCCCCAGCATTTT
TRBV18	TRBD1	TRBJ1-1	.	CASSWPGQGNTEAFF	TGTGCCAGCTCATGGCCGGGACAGGGGAACACTGAAGCTTTCTTT
TRBV19	TRBD1	TRBJ1-2	.	CASSPGDSGIYGYTF	TGTGCCAGTAGCCCGGGGGACAGTGGGATCTATGGCTACACCTTC
TRBV7-9	TRBD2	TRBJ2-1	.	CASSFPSGGGFYNEQFF	TGTGCCAGCAGCTTTCCCTCTGGCGGGGGATTCTACAATGAGCAGTTCTTC
TRBV5-1	TRBD2	TRBJ2-1	.	CASGPGRGGFNEQFF	TGCGCCAGCGGTCCAGGGAGGGGCGGTTTTAATGAGCAGTTCTTC
TRBV4-3	.	TRBJ2-1	.	CASSQDWPGTYNEQFF	TGCGCCAGCAGCCAAGATTGGCCAGGGACCTACAATGAGCAGTTCTTC
TRBV2	.	TRBJ2-1	.	CASSERGWGLGNEQFF	TGTGCCAGCAGTGAACGGGGTTGGGGTTTGGGCAATGAGCAGTTCTTC
TRBV19	.	TRBJ1-1	.	CASSTLTRNTEAFF	TGTGCCAGTAGTACGTTGACAAGGAACACTGAAGCTTTCTTT
TRBV5-1	.	TRBJ2-1	.	CASSPRELNYNEQFF	TGCGCCAGCAGCCCCCGTGAGCTTAACTACAATGAGCAGTTCTTC